Each of the 22 T cell receptor beta chains below was sequenced from the same sample in a study of blood T cell repertoires in COVID-19. Produced via immunoSEQ multiplex PCR; TCRdb's table is partial and in-frame only. The sample has just over 70,000 clones, 75% to 85% seen once. What was sequenced was peripheral blood. Source of these receptors: a man in his 70s who had recovered from COVID-19.

The rearrangement links TRBV4-1 to TRBJ1-1; D uncertain. This CDR3 is 14 amino acids long. Germline CDR1 reads MGHRA; CDR2 reads YSYEKL. Between the trimmed V and J ends, which lost 3 bases and 6 bases, there was a span of 14 bases. DNA for the CDR3: TGCGCCAGCAGCCACTTCGGGAGGGTCGCTGAAGCTTTCTTT. Translated: CASSHFGRVAEAFF.

The chain has TRBV19 and TRBJ1-1; D unresolved. CDR1 and CDR2 from the germline V gene are LNHDA and SQIVND (reference sequence). The CDR3 loop spans 13 amino acids. With 4 bases removed from V and 11 bases from J, the gap between germline ends came to 17 bases. CDR3 region: CASSNSAARRAFF. The CDR3 DNA follows: TGTGCCAGTAGTAACTCGGCGGCTAGACGGGCTTTCTTT.

The chain is built from TRBV19 and TRBJ1-2, with 9 bases that match TRBD1. Germline values: CDR1 LNHDA, CDR2 SQIVND (reference sequence). Trimming cost V 6 bases and J 6 bases; bases outside gene matches: 5. The CDR3 runs to 13 residues. As DNA, the CDR3 is TGTGCCAGTAGGGGACAGGGAAAGGATGGCTACACCTTC. Translation gives CASRGQGKDGYTF.

This clone was detected only a few times. The V call is TRBV5-6, the J call TRBJ2-1, with D tentatively TRBD2 (5 bases). The CDR3 is 15 residues long. Trimming took off 2 bases at V and 0 bases at J, with 9 bases between the two ends. Per germline, CDR1 SGHDT and CDR2 YYEEEE. CDR3 loop: CASSLMGSSYNEQFF. The CDR3 DNA follows: TGTGCCAGCAGCTTAATGGGGAGCTCCTACAATGAGCAGTTCTTC.

The chain couples TRBV19 to TRBJ2-2; 8 positions match TRBD1. With 6 bases clipped from V and 5 bases from J, the junction kept 5 bases outside the gene matches. The CDR3 runs 14 residues. The germline CDR1 and CDR2 sequences are LNHDA and SQIVND (reference sequence). CDR3 DNA: TGTGCCAGTAGCTCGGACAGGGAAACCGGGGAGCTGTTTTTT. Protein product: CASSSDRETGELFF.

This clone has just one count. The chain links TRBV30 to TRBJ1-2; 7 bases map to TRBD1. CDR3 length equals 13 residues. Trimming removed 8 bases from V and 2 bases from J; junction bases left unmatched: 8. Germline values: CDR1 GTSNPN, CDR2 SVGIG (reference sequence). CDR3 loop: CAGGGQTNYGYTF. The CDR3 coding sequence is TGTGCCGGGGGGGGACAGACCAACTATGGCTACACCTTC.

There are a few counts of this clone. J is TRBJ1-4 and V is TRBV19; D unresolved. There are 11 residues in the CDR3. V was pared by 3 bases and J by 8 bases, with 4 bases between. The germline gives CDR1 LNHDA, CDR2 SQIVND (reference sequence). CDR3 sequence: CASSILEKLFF. CDR3 sequence (DNA): TGTGCCAGTAGTATCCTGGAAAAACTGTTTTTT.

The rearrangement links TRBV19 to TRBJ2-5; TRBD1 agrees at 9 bases. The J segment lost 5 bases and the V segment lost 6 bases, leaving 13 bases of the junction unmatched. This CDR3 has 16 residues. Germline V gene data show CDR1 as LNHDA and CDR2 as SQIVND (reference sequence). In DNA, the CDR3 is TGTGCCAGTAGCCAGCAGGTGGACAGGGGCTTCGAGACCCAGTACTTC. Translated, it gives CASSQQVDRGFETQYF.

In its sample, this clone was seen a few times. V and J are TRBV28 and TRBJ1-6; TRBD1 matches at 7 bases. This CDR3 has 19 residues. After removal of 1 base from V and 9 bases from J, the junction contained 18 bases not matched to a gene. CDR1 MDHEN and CDR2 SYDVKM come from the germline V gene. DNA of the CDR3: TGTGCCAGCAGTTTATCCCTAACACACGGGACAGTAGATCCTTCACCCCTCCACTTT. Translating gives CASSLSLTHGTVDPSPLHF. Full variable domain (outside the CDR3, taken from reference TRBV28 and TRBJ1-6): DVKVTQSSRYLVKRTGEKVFLECVQDMDHENMFWYRQDPGLGLRLIYFSYDVKMKEKGDIPEGYSVSREKKERFSLILESASTNQTSMYLCASSLSLTHGTVDPSPLHFGNGTRLTVT.

The chain carries TRBV11-3 and TRBJ2-6, with 7 bases matching TRBD1. The trim removed 4 bases at V and 0 bases at J, leaving 6 bases unmatched. Looked up from germline, CDR1 is SGHNT and CDR2 is YENEEA. The CDR3 has 17 amino acids. CDR3 sequence: CASSSRTGPSGANVLTF. CDR3 DNA sequence: TGTGCCAGCAGCTCACGGACAGGCCCCTCTGGGGCCAACGTCCTGACTTTC.

The CDR3 region is CAWRGGAYNEQFF. CDR3 coding DNA: TGTGCCTGGAGAGGGGGGGCCTACAATGAGCAGTTCTTC. This chain uses TRBV30 with TRBJ2-1; TRBD2 might be the D (7 bases). With 3 bases removed from V and 2 bases from J, the gap between germline ends came to 8 bases. CDR1 is GTSNPN and CDR2 is SVGIG in the germline V gene (reference sequence). This CDR3 has 13 residues. The variable domain in full, completed from reference TRBV30 and TRBJ2-1, reads SQTIHQWPATLVQPVGSPLSLECTVEGTSNPNLYWYRQAAGRGLQLLFYSVGIGQISSEVPQNLSASRPQDRQFILSSKKLLLSDSGFYLCAWRGGAYNEQFFGPGTRLTVL.

This clone showed up many times. The V and J genes are TRBV7-2 and TRBJ2-1, with a weak D call TRBD2 (5 bases). The V and J ends lost 5 bases and 7 bases respectively, with 12 bases between them. CDR1 is SGHTA, CDR2 FQGNSA, per germline. CDR3 length equals 13 residues. CDR3 region: CASSGLRRNEQFF. CDR3 sequence (DNA): TGTGCCAGCAGCGGACTGAGGCGGAATGAGCAGTTCTTC.

V is TRBV7-8 and J is TRBJ2-4; D is uncertain. V was pared by 5 bases and J by 1 base, with 15 bases between. The V gene's germline CDR1 is SGHVS and CDR2 FQNEAQ. The CDR3 covers 16 residues. CDR3 DNA: TGTGCCAGCAGCCCCCCTAGACGAACTGCCAAAAACATTCAGTACTTC. Residues: CASSPPRRTAKNIQYF. The full variable domain, completed using reference TRBV7-8 and TRBJ2-4, is GAGVSQSPRYKVAKRGQDVALRCDPISGHVSLFWYQQALGQGPEFLTYFQNEAQLDKSGLPSDRFFAERPEGSVSTLKIQRTQQEDSAVYLCASSPPRRTAKNIQYFGAGTRLSVL.

V gene TRBV28 combines with J gene TRBJ2-3; 8 bases match TRBD2. From germline, CDR1 is MDHEN and CDR2 SYDVKM. The CDR3 runs 16 residues. V lost 5 bases and J lost 10; bases outside the gene matches: 17. In DNA form, the CDR3 reads TGTGCCAGCAGTCCTAGAAAAGCGGGAGTCCCTCGGTCGCAGTATTTT. Protein product: CASSPRKAGVPRSQYF.

V and J are TRBV27 and TRBJ2-2; 14 positions agree with TRBD2. Unmatched junction bases numbered 10, after V lost 5 bases and J lost 8 bases. Germline CDR1 MNHEY, CDR2 SMNVEV (reference sequence). This CDR3 comprises 17 residues. CDR3 nucleotides: TGTGCCAGCAGTACCGGGACTAGCGGGGGCCCCACGGGGGAGCTGTTTTTT. Translation: CASSTGTSGGPTGELFF.

This chain connects TRBV10-2 to TRBJ2-7; D is perhaps TRBD2 (6 bases). The germline V gene has CDR1 WSHSY and CDR2 SAAADI. Trimming took 3 bases from V and 1 from J, leaving 10 bases between them. There are 14 residues in the CDR3. The CDR3 region is CASSDSRDSYEQYF. In nucleotides, the CDR3 is TGCGCCAGCAGTGACTCGCGGGATTCCTACGAGCAGTACTTC.

The rearrangement uses TRBV24-1 and TRBJ2-7; D is unresolved. CDR3 length: 14 residues. Per germline, CDR1 KGHDR and CDR2 SFDVKD. Between the trimmed V and J ends, which lost 9 bases and 0 bases, there was a span of 14 bases. CDR3 sequence reads: CATVFRVSSYEQYF. For the CDR3, the DNA is TGTGCCACCGTGTTCCGGGTGAGCTCCTACGAGCAGTACTTC.

The rearrangement joins TRBV3-1 (or the pseudogene TRBV3-2) to TRBJ2-2; no firm D call. The CDR3 sequence is 15 residues long. V was clipped by 0 bases and J by 6 bases, with 11 bases between them. From germline, CDR1 is LGHDT and CDR2 YNNKEL (reference sequence). As DNA, the CDR3 is TGTGCCAGCAGCCAAGACTCCCTAGAGTCCGGGGAGCTGTTTTTT. Encoded protein: CASSQDSLESGELFF.

This rearrangement joins TRBV29-1 to TRBJ2-2; 8 positions agree with TRBD1. The CDR3 contains 14 residues. CDR1 and CDR2 from the germline V gene are SQVTM and ANQGSEA. The V segment lost 5 bases and the J segment 2 bases; nucleotides outside the gene matches: 4. CDR3: CSVRTGRNTGELFF. CDR3 DNA: TGCAGCGTTCGGACAGGGCGAAACACCGGGGAGCTGTTTTTT.

This clone came up a few times. The J gene is TRBJ1-6, the V gene TRBV19; 7 bases match TRBD1. Germline CDR1 and CDR2: LNHDA and SQIVND (reference sequence). V lost 5 bases, J lost 10 bases, and 8 bases stayed unmatched. The CDR3 spans 14 residues. The CDR3 reads CASSAAGGSSPLHF. The CDR3 DNA reads TGTGCCAGTAGTGCAGCAGGGGGATCCTCACCCCTCCACTTT.

V gene TRBV5-1 combines with J gene TRBJ1-1; 7 nucleotides line up with TRBD1. Germline V gene sequence: CDR1 SGHRS, CDR2 YFSETQ. With V trimmed by 0 bases and J by 6 bases, 2 bases remained unmatched. CDR3 length equals 13 residues. CDR3 region: CASSLGQGAEAFF. The DNA for the CDR3 is TGCGCCAGCAGCTTGGGACAGGGCGCTGAAGCTTTCTTT.

The chain couples TRBV28 to TRBJ1-1, with TRBD1 identical over 7 bases. The J segment lost 5 bases and the V segment lost 6 bases, leaving 9 bases of the junction unmatched. Germline V gives CDR1 MDHEN, CDR2 SYDVKM. This CDR3 has 14 amino acids. This chain's CDR3 is CASRINRGRTEAFF. The CDR3 DNA reads as TGTGCCAGCAGAATAAACAGGGGTCGGACTGAAGCTTTCTTT.